The present entry profiles one T cell receptor (beta chain) with its context. This sample was taken from a study of blood T cell repertoires in COVID-19. CDR3 length: 15 amino acids. J was trimmed by 2 bases and V by 5 bases; bases with no gene match: 7. Germline assignment: CDR1 SGHTA and CDR2 FQGTGA. Sequencing was performed with immunoSEQ multiplex PCR; in TCRdb, only in-frame clones are kept and a portion is missing. The top ten hold roughly 8% of the sample, which has about 530,000 clones, about 88% seen once. The TCR originated in a woman aged 45-59 years with COVID-19, enrolled during active disease. The chain joins TRBV7-3 to TRBJ2-3; 7 bases are shared with TRBD2. Material: peripheral blood. The CDR3 spells CASSHQSGATDTQYF. The CDR3 DNA is TGTGCCAGCAGCCACCAAAGCGGGGCCACAGATACGCAGTATTTT.